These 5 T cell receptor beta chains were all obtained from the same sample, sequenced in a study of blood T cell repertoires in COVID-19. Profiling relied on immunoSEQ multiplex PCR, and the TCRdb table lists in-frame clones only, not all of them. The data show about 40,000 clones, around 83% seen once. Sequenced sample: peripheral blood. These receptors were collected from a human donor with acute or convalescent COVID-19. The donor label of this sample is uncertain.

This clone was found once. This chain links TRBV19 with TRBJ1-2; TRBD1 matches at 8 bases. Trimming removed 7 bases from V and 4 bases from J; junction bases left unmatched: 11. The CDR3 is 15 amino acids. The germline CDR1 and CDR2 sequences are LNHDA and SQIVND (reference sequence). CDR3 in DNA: TGTGCCAGTACCACCCCAGGGGGCGGCCCCTATGGCTACACCTTC. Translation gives CASTTPGGGPYGYTF.

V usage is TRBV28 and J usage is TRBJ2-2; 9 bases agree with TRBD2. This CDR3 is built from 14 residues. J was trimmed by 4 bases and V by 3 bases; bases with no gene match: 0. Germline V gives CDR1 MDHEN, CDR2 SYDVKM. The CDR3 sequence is CASSFSGSTGELFF. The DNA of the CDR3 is TGTGCCAGCAGTTTTAGCGGGAGCACCGGGGAGCTGTTTTTT.

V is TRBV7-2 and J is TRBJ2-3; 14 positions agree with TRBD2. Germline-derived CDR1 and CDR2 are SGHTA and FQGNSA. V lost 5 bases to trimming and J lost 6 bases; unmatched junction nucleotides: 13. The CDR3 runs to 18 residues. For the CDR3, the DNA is TGTGCCAGCAGCCCAGGGACTAGCGGGAGTGCACGCCAGGATACGCAGTATTTT. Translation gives CASSPGTSGSARQDTQYF.

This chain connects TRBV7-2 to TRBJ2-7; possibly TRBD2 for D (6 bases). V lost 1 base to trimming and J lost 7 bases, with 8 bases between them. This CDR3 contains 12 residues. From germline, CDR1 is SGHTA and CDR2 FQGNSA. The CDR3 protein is CASSLVRGEQYF. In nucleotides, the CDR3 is TGTGCCAGCAGCTTAGTACGGGGGGAGCAGTACTTC. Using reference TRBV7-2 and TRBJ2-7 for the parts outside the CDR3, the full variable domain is GAGVSQSPSNKVTEKGKDVELRCDPISGHTALYWYRQSLGQGLEFLIYFQGNSAPDKSGLPSDRFSAERTGGSVSTLTIQRTQQEDSAVYLCASSLVRGEQYFGPGTRLTVT.

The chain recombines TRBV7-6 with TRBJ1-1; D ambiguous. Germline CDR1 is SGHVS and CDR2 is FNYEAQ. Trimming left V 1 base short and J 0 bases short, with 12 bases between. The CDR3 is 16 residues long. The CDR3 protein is CASSLGYGLMNTEAFF. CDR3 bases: TGTGCCAGCAGCTTAGGGTACGGACTAATGAACACTGAAGCTTTCTTT. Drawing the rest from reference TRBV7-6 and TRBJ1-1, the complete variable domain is GAGVSQSPRYKVTKRGQDVALRCDPISGHVSLYWYRQALGQGPEFLTYFNYEAQQDKSGLPNDRFSAERPEGSISTLTIQRTEQRDSAMYRCASSLGYGLMNTEAFFGQGTRLTVV.